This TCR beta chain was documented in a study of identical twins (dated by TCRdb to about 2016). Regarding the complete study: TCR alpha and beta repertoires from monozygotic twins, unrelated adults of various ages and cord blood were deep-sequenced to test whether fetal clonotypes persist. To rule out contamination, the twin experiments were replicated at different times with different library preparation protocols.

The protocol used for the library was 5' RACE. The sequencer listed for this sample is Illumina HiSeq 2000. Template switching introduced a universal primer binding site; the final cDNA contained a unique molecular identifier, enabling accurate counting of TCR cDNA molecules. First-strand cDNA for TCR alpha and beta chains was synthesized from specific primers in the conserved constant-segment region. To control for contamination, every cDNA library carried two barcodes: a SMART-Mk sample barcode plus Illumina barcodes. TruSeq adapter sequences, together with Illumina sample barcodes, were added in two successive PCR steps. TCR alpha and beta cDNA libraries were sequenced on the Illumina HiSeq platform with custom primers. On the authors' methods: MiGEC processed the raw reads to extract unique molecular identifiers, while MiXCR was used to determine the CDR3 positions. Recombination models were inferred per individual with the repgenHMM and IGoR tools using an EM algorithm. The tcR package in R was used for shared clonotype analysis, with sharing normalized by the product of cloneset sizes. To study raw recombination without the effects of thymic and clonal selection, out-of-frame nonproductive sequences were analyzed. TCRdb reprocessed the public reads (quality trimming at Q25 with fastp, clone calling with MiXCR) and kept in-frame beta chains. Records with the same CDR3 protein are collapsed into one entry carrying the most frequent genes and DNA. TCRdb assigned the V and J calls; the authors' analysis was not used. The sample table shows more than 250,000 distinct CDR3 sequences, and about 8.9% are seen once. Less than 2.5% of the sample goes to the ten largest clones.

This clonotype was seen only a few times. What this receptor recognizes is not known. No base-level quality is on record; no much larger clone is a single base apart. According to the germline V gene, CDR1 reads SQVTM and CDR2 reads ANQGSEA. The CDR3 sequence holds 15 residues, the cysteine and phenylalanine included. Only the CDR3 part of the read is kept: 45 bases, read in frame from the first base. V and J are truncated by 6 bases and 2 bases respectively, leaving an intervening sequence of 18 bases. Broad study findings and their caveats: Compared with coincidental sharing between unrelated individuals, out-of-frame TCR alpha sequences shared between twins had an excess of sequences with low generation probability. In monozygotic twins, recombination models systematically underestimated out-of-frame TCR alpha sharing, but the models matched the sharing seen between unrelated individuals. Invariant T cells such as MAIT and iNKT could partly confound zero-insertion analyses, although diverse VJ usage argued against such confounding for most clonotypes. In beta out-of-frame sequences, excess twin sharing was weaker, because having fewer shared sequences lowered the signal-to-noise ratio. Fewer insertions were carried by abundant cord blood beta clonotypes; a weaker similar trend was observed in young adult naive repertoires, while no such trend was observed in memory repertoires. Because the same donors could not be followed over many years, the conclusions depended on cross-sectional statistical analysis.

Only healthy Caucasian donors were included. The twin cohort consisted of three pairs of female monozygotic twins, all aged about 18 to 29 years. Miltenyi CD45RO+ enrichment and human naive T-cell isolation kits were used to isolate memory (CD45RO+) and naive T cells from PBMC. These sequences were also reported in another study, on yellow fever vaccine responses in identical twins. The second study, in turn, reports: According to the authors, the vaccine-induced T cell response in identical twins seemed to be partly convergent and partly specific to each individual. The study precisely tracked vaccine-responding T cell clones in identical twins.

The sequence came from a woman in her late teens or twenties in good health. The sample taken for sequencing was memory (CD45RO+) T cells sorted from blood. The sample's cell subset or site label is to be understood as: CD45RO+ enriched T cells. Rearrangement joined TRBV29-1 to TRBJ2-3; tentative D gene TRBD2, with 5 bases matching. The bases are TGCAGCGTGGGTTCTAGCCTACTGACCACAGATACGCAGTATTTT. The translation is CSVGSSLLTTDTQYF.